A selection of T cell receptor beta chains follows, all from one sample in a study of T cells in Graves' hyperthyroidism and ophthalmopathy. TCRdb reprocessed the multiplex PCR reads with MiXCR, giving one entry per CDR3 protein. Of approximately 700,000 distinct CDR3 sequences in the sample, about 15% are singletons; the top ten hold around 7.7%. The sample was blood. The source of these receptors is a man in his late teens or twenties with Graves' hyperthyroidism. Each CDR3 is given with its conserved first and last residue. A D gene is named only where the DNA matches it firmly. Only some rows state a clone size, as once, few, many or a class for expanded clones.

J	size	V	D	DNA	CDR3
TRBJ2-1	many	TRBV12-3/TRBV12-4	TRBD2	TGTGCCAGCAGCTACCCGGTCGGGACTAGCGGGACGTTCGGATACAATGAGCAGTTCTTC	CASSYPVGTSGTFGYNEQFF
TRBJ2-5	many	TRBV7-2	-	TGTGCCAGCAGCTGGAATTCCGGGGGCCAAGAGACCCAGTACTTC	CASSWNSGGQETQYF
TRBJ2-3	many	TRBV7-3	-	TGTGCCAGCAGCTTACTAGGCTCCACAGATACGCAGTATTTT	CASSLLGSTDTQYF
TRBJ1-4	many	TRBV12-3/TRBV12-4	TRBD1	TGTGCCAGCAGTACGACAGGGGGGCTTAATGAAAAACTGTTTTTT	CASSTTGGLNEKLFF
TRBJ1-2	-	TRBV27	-	TGTGCCAGCTCCCCGGGTCTCCGCTATGGCTACACCTTC	CASSPGLRYGYTF
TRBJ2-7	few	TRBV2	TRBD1	TGTGCCACAAGACAGGGTTCCTACGAGCAGTACTTC	CATRQGSYEQYF
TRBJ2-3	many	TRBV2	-	TGTGCCAGCAAAGGCGGCACAGATACGCAGTATTTT	CASKGGTDTQYF
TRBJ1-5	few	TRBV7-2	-	TGTGCCAGCAGCTTGGACCAGGCTCAGCCCCAGCATTTT	CASSLDQAQPQHF
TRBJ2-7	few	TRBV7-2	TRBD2	TGTGCCAGCAGCCCCCCAGGGACTAGCGGGACCTCCGGGGAGCAGTACTTC	CASSPPGTSGTSGEQYF
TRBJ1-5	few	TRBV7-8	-	TGTGCCAGCAGCTTAACGGACGGAGTTAATCAGCCCCAGCATTTT	CASSLTDGVNQPQHF
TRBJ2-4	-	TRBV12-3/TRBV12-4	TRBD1	TGTGCCAGCAGTGGGGACAGGGTAGCCAAAAACATTCAGTACTTC	CASSGDRVAKNIQYF
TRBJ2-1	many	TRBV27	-	TGTGCCAGCAGTTTTGACAGCTCCTACAATGAGCAGTTCTTC	CASSFDSSYNEQFF
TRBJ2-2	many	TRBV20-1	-	TGCAGTGCTAGAGCGCGGAACACCGGGGAGCTGTTTTTT	CSARARNTGELFF
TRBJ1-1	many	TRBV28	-	TGTGCCAGCAGTTACAGATCGAACACTGAAGCTTTCTTT	CASSYRSNTEAFF
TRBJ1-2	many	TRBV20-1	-	TGCAGTGCTAGAGATAAGGGCAGCGGCTACTATGGCTACACCTTC	CSARDKGSGYYGYTF
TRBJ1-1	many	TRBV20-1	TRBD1	TGCAGTGCGGTGGGACAGATGAACACTGAAGCTTTCTTT	CSAVGQMNTEAFF
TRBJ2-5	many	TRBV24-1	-	TGTGCCACCAGGTCCCAGGGGGAGACCCAGTACTTC	CATRSQGETQYF
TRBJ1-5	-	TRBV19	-	TGTGCCAGTAGTAAAGTGTATAGCAATCAGCCCCAGCATTTT	CASSKVYSNQPQHF